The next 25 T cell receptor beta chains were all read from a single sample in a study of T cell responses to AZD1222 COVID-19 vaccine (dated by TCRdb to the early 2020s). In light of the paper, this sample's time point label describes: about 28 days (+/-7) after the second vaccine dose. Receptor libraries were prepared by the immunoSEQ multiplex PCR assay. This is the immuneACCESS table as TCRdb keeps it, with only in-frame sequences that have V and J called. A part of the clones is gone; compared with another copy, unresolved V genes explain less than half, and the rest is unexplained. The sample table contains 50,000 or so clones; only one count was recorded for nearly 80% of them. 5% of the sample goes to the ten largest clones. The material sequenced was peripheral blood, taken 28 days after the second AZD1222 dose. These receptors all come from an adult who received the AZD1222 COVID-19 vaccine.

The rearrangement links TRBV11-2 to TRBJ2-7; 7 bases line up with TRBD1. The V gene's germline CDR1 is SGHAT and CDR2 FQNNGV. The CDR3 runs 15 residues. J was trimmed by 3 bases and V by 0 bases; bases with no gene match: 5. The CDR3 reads CASSLDSGTVYEQYF. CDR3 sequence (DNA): TGTGCCAGCAGCTTAGATTCCGGGACAGTCTACGAGCAGTACTTC.

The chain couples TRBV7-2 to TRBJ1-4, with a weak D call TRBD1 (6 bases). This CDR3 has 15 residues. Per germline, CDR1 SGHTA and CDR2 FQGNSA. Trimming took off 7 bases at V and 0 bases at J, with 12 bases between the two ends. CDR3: CASKEGETTNEKLFF. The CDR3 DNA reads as TGTGCCAGCAAGGAGGGGGAGACAACTAATGAAAAACTGTTTTTT.

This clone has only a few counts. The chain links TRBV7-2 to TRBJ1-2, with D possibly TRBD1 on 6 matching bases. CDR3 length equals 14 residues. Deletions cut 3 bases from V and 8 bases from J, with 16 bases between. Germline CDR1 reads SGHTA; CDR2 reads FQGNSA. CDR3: CASSFGTGAYGYTF. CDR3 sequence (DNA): TGTGCCAGCAGCTTCGGGACGGGGGCCTACGGCTACACCTTC.

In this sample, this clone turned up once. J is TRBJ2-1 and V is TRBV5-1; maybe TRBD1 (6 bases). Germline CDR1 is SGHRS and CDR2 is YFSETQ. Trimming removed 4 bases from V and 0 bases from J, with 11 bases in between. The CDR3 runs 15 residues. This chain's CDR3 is CASSMGQSSYNEQFF. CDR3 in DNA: TGCGCCAGCAGCATGGGACAAAGCTCCTACAATGAGCAGTTCTTC. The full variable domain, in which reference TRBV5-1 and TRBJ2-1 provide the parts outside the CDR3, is KAGVTQTPRYLIKTRGQQVTLSCSPISGHRSVSWYQQTPGQGLQFLFEYFSETQRNKGNFPGRFSGRQFSNSRSEMNVSTLELGDSALYLCASSMGQSSYNEQFFGPGTRLTVL.

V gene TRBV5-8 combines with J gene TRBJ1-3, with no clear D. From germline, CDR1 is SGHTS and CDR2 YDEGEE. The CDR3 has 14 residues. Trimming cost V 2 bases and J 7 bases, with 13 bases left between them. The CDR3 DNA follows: TGTGCCAGCAGCTTCGGTGACACCTCGAACACCATATATTTT. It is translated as CASSFGDTSNTIYF.

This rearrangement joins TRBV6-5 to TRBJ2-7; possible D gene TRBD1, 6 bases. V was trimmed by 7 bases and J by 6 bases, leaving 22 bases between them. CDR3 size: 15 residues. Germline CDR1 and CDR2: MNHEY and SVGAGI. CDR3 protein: CASKDLTGSYSEQYF. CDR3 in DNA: TGTGCCAGCAAGGACTTAACAGGGTCGTATTCCGAGCAGTACTTC.

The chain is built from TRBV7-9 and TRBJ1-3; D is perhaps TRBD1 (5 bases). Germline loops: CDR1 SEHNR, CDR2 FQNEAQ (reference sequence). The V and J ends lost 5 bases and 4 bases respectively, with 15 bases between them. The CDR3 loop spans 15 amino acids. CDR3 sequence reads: CASSPKGTAGNTIYF. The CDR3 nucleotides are TGTGCCAGCAGCCCCAAAGGGACCGCCGGAAACACCATATATTTT.

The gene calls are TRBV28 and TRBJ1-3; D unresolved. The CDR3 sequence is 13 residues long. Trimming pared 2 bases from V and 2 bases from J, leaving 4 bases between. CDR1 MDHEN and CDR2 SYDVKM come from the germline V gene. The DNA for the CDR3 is TGTGCCAGCAGTTTAGCCCCTGGAAACACCATATATTTT. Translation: CASSLAPGNTIYF.

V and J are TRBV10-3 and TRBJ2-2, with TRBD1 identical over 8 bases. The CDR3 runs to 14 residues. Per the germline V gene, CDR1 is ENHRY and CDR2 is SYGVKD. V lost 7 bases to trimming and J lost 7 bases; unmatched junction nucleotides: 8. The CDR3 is CAIKPTGESGELFF. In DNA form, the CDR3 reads TGTGCCATCAAACCGACAGGGGAGAGCGGGGAGCTGTTTTTT.

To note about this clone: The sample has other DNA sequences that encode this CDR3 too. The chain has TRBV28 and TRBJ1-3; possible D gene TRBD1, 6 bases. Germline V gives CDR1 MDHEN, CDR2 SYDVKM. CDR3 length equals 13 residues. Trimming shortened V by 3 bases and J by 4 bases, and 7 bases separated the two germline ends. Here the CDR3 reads CASSLDRGNTIYF. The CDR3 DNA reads TGTGCCAGCAGTTTGGACAGAGGAAACACCATATATTTT.

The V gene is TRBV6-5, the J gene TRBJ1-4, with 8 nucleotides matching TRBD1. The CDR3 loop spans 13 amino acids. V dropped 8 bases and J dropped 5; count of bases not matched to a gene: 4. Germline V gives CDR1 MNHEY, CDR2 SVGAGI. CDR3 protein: CASEWTGNEKLFF. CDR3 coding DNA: TGTGCCAGCGAATGGACAGGGAATGAAAAACTGTTTTTT.

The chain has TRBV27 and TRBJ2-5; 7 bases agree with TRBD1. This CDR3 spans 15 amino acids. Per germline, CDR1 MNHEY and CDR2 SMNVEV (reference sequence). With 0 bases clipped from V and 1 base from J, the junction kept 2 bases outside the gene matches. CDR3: CASSLSRGRQETQYF. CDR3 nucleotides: TGTGCCAGCAGTTTATCGAGGGGGCGCCAAGAGACCCAGTACTTC.

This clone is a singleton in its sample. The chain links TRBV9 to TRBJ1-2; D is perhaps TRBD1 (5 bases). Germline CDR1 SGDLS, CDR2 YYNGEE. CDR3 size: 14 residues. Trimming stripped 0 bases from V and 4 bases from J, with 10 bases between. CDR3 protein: CASSVGEGSYGYTF. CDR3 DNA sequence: TGTGCCAGCAGCGTAGGGGAGGGGAGCTATGGCTACACCTTC.

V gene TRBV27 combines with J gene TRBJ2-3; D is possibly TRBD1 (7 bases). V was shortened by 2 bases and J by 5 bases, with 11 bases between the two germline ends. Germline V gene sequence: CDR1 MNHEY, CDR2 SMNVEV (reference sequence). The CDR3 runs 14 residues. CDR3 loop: CASSLQGGRDTQYF. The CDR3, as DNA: TGTGCCAGCAGTTTACAGGGGGGTAGAGATACGCAGTATTTT.

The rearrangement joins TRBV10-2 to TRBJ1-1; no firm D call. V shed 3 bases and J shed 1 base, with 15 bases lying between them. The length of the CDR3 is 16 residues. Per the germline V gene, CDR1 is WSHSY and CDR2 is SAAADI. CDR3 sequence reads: CASSDSRGVKNTEAFF. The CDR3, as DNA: TGCGCCAGCAGTGATAGTCGGGGAGTTAAGAACACTGAAGCTTTCTTT.

Here the CDR3 DNA reads TGTGCCAGCAGCTTTAGGACAGGTCAGCCGAAAAAACTGTTTTTT. This encodes CASSFRTGQPKKLFF. This chain uses TRBV5-6 with TRBJ1-4, with 7 bases aligning to TRBD1. CDR1 and CDR2 from the germline V gene are SGHDT and YYEEEE. The CDR3 consists of 15 residues. J lost 9 bases, V lost 2 bases, and 10 bases had no gene match.

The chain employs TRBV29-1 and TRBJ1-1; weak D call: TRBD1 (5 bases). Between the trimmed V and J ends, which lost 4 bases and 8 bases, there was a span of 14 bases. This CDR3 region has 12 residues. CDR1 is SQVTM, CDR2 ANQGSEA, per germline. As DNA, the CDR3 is TGCAGCGTTGTTGGGGCAGCTAGGGAAGCTTTCTTT. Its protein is CSVVGAAREAFF.

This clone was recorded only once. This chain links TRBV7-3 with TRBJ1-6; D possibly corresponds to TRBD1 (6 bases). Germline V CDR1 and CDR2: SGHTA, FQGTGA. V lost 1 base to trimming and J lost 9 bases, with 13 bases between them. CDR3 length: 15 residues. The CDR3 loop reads CASSLNQGISSPLHF. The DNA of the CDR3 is TGTGCCAGCAGCTTAAATCAGGGGATTAGTTCACCCCTCCACTTT.

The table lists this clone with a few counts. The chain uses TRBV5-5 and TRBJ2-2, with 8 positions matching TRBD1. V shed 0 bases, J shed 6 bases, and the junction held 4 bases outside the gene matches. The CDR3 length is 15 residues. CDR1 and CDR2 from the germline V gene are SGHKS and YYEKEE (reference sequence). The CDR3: CASSLGGGQAGELFF. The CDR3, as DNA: TGTGCCAGCAGCTTGGGAGGGGGACAGGCCGGGGAGCTGTTTTTT. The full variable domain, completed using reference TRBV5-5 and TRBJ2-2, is DAGVTQSPTHLIKTRGQQVTLRCSPISGHKSVSWYQQVLGQGPQFIFQYYEKEERGRGNFPDRFSARQFPNYSSELNVNALLLGDSALYLCASSLGGGQAGELFFGEGSRLTVL.

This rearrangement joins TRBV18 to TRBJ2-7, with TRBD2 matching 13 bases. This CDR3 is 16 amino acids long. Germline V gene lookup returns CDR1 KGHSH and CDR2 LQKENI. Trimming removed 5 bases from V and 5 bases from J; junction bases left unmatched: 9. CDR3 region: CASSIYSGTSGNEQYF. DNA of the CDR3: TGTGCCAGCTCAATCTACTCCGGGACTAGCGGGAACGAGCAGTACTTC.

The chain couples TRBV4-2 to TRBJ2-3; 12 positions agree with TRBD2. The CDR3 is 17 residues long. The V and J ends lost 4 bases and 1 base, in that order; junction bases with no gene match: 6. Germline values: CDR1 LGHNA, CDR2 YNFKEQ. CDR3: CASSPTSGRGGTDTQYF. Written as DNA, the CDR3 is TGTGCCAGCAGCCCGACTAGCGGGAGAGGGGGCACAGATACGCAGTATTTT.

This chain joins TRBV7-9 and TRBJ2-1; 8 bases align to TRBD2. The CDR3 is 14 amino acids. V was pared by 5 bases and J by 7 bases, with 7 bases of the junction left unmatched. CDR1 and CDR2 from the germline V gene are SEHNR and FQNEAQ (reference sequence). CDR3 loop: CASSLGGGGNEQFF. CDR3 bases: TGTGCCAGCAGCCTCGGGGGGGGCGGGAATGAGCAGTTCTTC.

Written as DNA, the CDR3 is TGTGCCAGCAGGCCCGCCTCCGCGGGCGAGACCCAGTACTTC. Protein: CASRPASAGETQYF. The chain uses TRBV2 and TRBJ2-5, with D perhaps matching TRBD2 (5 bases). This CDR3 has 14 residues. CDR1 SNHLY and CDR2 FYNNEI come from the germline V gene. Trimming removed 6 bases at V and 5 bases at J, with 16 bases between.

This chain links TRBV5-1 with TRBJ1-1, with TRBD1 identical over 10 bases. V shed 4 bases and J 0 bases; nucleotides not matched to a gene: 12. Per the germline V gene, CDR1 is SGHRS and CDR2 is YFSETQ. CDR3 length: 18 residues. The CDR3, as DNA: TGCGCCAGCAGCCCTAGGCCCGGGACAGGGGCCATGAACACTGAAGCTTTCTTT. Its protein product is CASSPRPGTGAMNTEAFF.

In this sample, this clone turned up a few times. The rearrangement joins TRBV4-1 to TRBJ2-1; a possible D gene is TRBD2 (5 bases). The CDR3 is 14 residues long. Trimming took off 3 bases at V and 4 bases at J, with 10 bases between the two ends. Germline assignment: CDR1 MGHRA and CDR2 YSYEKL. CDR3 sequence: CASSQEDGYNEQFF. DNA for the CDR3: TGCGCCAGCAGCCAGGAGGACGGATACAATGAGCAGTTCTTC.